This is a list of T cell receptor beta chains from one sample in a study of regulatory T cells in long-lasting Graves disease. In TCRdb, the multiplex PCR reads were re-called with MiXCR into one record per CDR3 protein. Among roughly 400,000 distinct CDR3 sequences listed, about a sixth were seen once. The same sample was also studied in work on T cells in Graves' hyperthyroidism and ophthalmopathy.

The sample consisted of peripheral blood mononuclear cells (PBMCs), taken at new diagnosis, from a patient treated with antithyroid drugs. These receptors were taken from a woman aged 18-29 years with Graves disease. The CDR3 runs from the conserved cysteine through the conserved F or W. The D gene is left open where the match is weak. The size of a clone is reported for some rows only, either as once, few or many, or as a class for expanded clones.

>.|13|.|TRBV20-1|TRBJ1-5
CSASSGGAQPQHF
TGCAGTGCTTCCTCGGGGGGGGCCCAGCCCCAGCATTTT
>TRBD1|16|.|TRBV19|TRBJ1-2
CASSTLIDQGARGYTF
TGTGCCAGTAGTACCCTAATTGATCAGGGGGCGCGTGGCTACACCTTC
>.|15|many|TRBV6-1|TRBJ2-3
CASSGMGRRSDTQYF
TGTGCCAGCAGTGGGATGGGACGTCGCTCAGATACGCAGTATTTT
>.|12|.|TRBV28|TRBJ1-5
CASTGNGQPQHF
TGTGCCAGCACAGGGAATGGGCAGCCCCAGCATTTT
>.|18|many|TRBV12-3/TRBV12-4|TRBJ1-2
CASSPTGVLGQPNYGYTF
TGTGCCAGCAGTCCGACTGGGGTACTAGGACAGCCTAACTATGGCTACACCTTC
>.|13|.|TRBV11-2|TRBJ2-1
CASSWERAGEQFF
TGTGCCAGCAGCTGGGAGAGGGCAGGTGAGCAGTTCTTC
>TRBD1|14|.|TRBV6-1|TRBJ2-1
CASSSGTGTDEQFF
TGTGCCAGCAGCTCCGGGACAGGGACCGATGAGCAGTTCTTC
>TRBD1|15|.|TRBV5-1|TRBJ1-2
CASRDRAVGGYGYTF
TGCGCCAGCCGGGACAGAGCTGTAGGGGGATATGGCTACACCTTC
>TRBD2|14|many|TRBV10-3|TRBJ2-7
CAISPLAGVSEQYF
TGTGCCATCAGTCCGCTAGCGGGAGTTTCCGAGCAGTACTTC
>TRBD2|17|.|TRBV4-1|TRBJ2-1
CASSHLLTSGRAGEQFF
TGCGCCAGCAGCCACCTCCTGACTAGCGGGAGGGCCGGGGAGCAGTTCTTC
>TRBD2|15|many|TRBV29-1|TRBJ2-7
CSVDQLAGGSGEQYF
TGCAGCGTTGACCAACTAGCGGGAGGGTCTGGCGAGCAGTACTTC
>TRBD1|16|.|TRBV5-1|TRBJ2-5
CASSRTGATYQETQYF
TGCGCCAGCAGCCGGACAGGGGCGACGTACCAAGAGACCCAGTACTTC
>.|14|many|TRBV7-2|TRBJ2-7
CASSSYLSSYEQYF
TGTGCCAGCAGCTCTTACCTGAGCTCCTACGAGCAGTACTTC
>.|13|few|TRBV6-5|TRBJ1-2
CASSYVGNYGYTF
TGTGCCAGCAGTTACGTGGGGAACTATGGCTACACCTTC
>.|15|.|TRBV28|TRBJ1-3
CASTGGGFSGNTIYF
TGTGCCAGTACAGGTGGGGGATTCTCTGGAAACACCATATATTTT
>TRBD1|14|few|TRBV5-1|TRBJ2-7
CASSLLVGGDEQYF
TGCGCCAGCAGCTTGCTGGTAGGGGGCGACGAGCAGTACTTC
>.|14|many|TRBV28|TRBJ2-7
CASTSPGFSYEQYF
TGTGCCAGCACCTCACCGGGTTTCTCCTACGAGCAGTACTTC
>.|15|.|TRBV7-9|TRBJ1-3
CASSNDGVSGNTIYF
TGTGCCAGCAGCAACGACGGGGTGTCTGGAAACACCATATATTTT
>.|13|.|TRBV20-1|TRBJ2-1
CRGIRSSYNEQFF
TGCAGGGGGATCCGGAGCTCCTACAATGAGCAGTTCTTC
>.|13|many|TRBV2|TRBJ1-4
CASTSSRHEKLFF
TGTGCCAGCACCTCCTCCAGGCATGAAAAACTGTTTTTT
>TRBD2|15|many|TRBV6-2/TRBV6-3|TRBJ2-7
CASSYSAGGSYEQYF
TGTGCCAGCAGTTACTCGGCGGGAGGGTCCTACGAGCAGTACTTC
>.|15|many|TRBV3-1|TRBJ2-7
CASSSWVGPGYEQYF
TGTGCCAGCAGCAGTTGGGTGGGTCCAGGCTACGAGCAGTACTTC
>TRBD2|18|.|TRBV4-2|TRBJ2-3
CASSQDTLAGTFTDTQYF
TGTGCCAGCAGCCAAGATACGCTAGCGGGTACATTCACAGATACGCAGTATTTT
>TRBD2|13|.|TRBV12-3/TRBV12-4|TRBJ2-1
CASSFLTSGGTFF
TGTGCCAGCAGTTTTCTTACTAGCGGGGGGACGTTCTTC
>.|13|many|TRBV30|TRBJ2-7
CAWSLGRTYEQYF
TGTGCCTGGAGTTTGGGACGGACCTACGAGCAGTACTTC
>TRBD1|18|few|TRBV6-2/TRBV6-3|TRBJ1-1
CASTNQDRGPLRYTEAFF
TGTGCCAGCACAAATCAGGACAGGGGTCCCCTTAGGTACACTGAAGCTTTCTTT